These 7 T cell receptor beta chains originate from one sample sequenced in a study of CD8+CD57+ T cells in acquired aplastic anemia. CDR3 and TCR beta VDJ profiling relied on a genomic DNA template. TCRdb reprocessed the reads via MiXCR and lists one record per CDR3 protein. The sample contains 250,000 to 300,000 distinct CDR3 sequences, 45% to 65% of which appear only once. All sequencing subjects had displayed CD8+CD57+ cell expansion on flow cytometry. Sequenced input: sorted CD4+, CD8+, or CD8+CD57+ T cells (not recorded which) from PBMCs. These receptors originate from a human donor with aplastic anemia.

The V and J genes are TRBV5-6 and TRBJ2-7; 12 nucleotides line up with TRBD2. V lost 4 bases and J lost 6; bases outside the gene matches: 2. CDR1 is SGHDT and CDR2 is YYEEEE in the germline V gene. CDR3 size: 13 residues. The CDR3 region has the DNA TGTGCCAGCAGCGCGGGACTAGCGGGCGAGCAGTACTTC. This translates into CASSAGLAGEQYF.

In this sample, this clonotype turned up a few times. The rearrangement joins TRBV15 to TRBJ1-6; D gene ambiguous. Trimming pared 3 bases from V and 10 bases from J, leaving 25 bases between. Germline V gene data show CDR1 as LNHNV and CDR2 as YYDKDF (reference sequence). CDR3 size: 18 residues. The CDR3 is CATSRRQQTSGLGSPLHF. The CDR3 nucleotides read TGTGCCACCAGCAGGAGACAACAGACCTCCGGTTTAGGCTCACCCCTCCACTTT.

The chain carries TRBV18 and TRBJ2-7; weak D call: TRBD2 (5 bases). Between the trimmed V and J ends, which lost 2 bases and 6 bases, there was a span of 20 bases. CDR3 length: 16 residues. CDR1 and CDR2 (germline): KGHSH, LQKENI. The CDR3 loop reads CASSPDFETGRIEQYF. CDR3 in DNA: TGTGCCAGCTCACCAGATTTCGAAACGGGAAGGATCGAGCAGTACTTC.

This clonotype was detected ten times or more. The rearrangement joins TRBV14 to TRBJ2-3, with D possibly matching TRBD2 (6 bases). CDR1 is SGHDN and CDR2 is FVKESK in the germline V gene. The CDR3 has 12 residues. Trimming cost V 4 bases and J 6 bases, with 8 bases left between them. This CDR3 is CASSPRGDTQYF. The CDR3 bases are TGTGCCAGCAGCCCCCGGGGGGATACGCAGTATTTT.

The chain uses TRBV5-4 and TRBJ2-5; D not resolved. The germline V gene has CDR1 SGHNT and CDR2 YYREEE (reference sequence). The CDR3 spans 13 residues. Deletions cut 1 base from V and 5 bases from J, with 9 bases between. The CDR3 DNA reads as TGTGCCAGCAGCTTGTCGGGTTCGGAGACCCAGTACTTC. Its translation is CASSLSGSETQYF.

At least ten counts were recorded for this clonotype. In DNA form, the CDR3 reads TGCAGCGTTCTATCCACAAATTCCTACGAGCAGTACTTC. Translated: CSVLSTNSYEQYF. V usage is TRBV29-1 and J usage is TRBJ2-7; D remains ambiguous. Germline values: CDR1 SQVTM, CDR2 ANQGSEA. V lost 5 bases and J lost 1, with 12 bases in between. The CDR3 spans 13 residues.

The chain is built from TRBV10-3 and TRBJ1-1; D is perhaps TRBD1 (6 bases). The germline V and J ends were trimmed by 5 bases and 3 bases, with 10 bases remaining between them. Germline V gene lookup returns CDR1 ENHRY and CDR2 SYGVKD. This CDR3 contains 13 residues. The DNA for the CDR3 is TGTGCCATCAGTTGGGACAAGGACACTGAAGCTTTCTTT. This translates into CAISWDKDTEAFF.